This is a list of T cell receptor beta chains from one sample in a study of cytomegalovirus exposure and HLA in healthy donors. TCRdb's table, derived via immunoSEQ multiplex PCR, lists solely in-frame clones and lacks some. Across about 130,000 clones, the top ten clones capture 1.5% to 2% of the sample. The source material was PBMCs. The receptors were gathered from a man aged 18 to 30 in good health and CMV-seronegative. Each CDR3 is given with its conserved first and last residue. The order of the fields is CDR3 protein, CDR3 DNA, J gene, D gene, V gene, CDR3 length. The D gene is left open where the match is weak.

CDR3aa: CASSTGTSGSLYEQYF
CDR3nt: TGTGCCAGCAGCACTGGGACTAGCGGGAGTTTATACGAGCAGTACTTC
j_gene: TRBJ2-7
d_gene: TRBD2
v_gene: TRBV9
len: 16

CDR3aa: CAWSVRGQGLKNTEAFF
CDR3nt: TGTGCCTGGAGTGTACGTGGACAGGGATTGAAGAACACTGAAGCTTTCTTT
j_gene: TRBJ1-1
d_gene: TRBD1
v_gene: TRBV30
len: 17

CDR3aa: CASSKGHSWEQYF
CDR3nt: TGTGCCAGCAGTAAGGGACATTCGTGGGAGCAGTACTTC
j_gene: TRBJ2-7
d_gene: -
v_gene: TRBV6-5
len: 13

CDR3aa: CASKRNPDTEAFF
CDR3nt: TGTGCCAGCAAGAGGAACCCCGACACTGAAGCTTTCTTT
j_gene: TRBJ1-1
d_gene: -
v_gene: TRBV28
len: 13

CDR3aa: CASSYDSNSGNTIYF
CDR3nt: TGTGCCAGCAGTTACGACAGCAACTCTGGAAACACCATATATTTT
j_gene: TRBJ1-3
d_gene: -
v_gene: TRBV6-5
len: 15

CDR3aa: CASSINGQETQYF
CDR3nt: TGTGCCAGTAGTATTAACGGTCAAGAGACCCAGTACTTC
j_gene: TRBJ2-5
d_gene: -
v_gene: TRBV19
len: 13

CDR3aa: CASSRGDSGTGEGGNTIYF
CDR3nt: TGTGCCAGCAGCCGTGGAGACTCCGGGACAGGGGAGGGCGGAAACACCATATATTTT
j_gene: TRBJ1-3
d_gene: TRBD1
v_gene: TRBV7-9
len: 19

CDR3aa: CASSVAGTGVSEQYF
CDR3nt: TGTGCCAGCTCAGTTGCCGGGACAGGGGTTAGCGAGCAGTACTTC
j_gene: TRBJ2-7
d_gene: TRBD1
v_gene: TRBV18
len: 15

CDR3aa: CASTTSGALTDTQYF
CDR3nt: TGTGCCAGCACCACTTCAGGGGCCCTTACAGATACGCAGTATTTT
j_gene: TRBJ2-3
d_gene: -
v_gene: TRBV28
len: 15

CDR3aa: CASSSGGSGDTQYF
CDR3nt: TGCGCCAGCAGCTCCGGGGGGTCTGGAGATACGCAGTATTTT
j_gene: TRBJ2-3
d_gene: TRBD2
v_gene: TRBV5-1
len: 14

CDR3aa: CSANSEDTQYF
CDR3nt: TGCAGTGCTAATAGCGAAGATACGCAGTATTTT
j_gene: TRBJ2-3
d_gene: -
v_gene: TRBV20-1
len: 11

CDR3aa: CASSQYTGVGEQYF
CDR3nt: TGCGCCAGCAGCCAATACACAGGGGTCGGCGAGCAGTACTTC
j_gene: TRBJ2-7
d_gene: TRBD1
v_gene: TRBV4-3
len: 14

CDR3aa: CAISQGQGRGEQFF
CDR3nt: TGTGCCATCAGTCAAGGACAGGGGAGAGGTGAGCAGTTCTTC
j_gene: TRBJ2-1
d_gene: TRBD1
v_gene: TRBV10-3
len: 14

CDR3aa: CASSQVLTGGSMNTEAFF
CDR3nt: TGCGCCAGCAGCCAAGTGCTAACAGGGGGCTCGATGAACACTGAAGCTTTCTTT
j_gene: TRBJ1-1
d_gene: TRBD1
v_gene: TRBV4-3
len: 18

CDR3aa: CASSPDLRGLSYEQYF
CDR3nt: TGTGCCAGCAGCCCGGATTTGCGGGGCCTCTCGTACGAGCAGTACTTC
j_gene: TRBJ2-7
d_gene: -
v_gene: TRBV5-5
len: 16

CDR3aa: CASSQDTDSISYEQYF
CDR3nt: TGTGCCAGCAGCCAAGATACGGACAGTATCTCCTACGAGCAGTACTTC
j_gene: TRBJ2-7
d_gene: -
v_gene: TRBV4-2
len: 16

CDR3aa: CASSYSMKGGGGYTF
CDR3nt: TGTGCCAGCAGTTACTCGATGAAAGGGGGCGGGGGCTACACCTTC
j_gene: TRBJ1-2
d_gene: TRBD1
v_gene: TRBV6-5
len: 15

CDR3aa: CASSYSLVIHTQYF
CDR3nt: TGTGCCAGCAGTTACTCGCTAGTGATTCATACGCAGTATTTT
j_gene: TRBJ2-3
d_gene: -
v_gene: TRBV6-5
len: 14

CDR3aa: CAISESTGTALRAGVSYGYTF
CDR3nt: TGTGCCATCAGTGAGTCGACAGGGACTGCCTTACGGGCAGGAGTTTCCTATGGCTACACCTTC
j_gene: TRBJ1-2
d_gene: TRBD1
v_gene: TRBV10-3
len: 21

CDR3aa: CASSLQGLQPQHF
CDR3nt: TGTGCCAGCAGTTTACAGGGTTTGCAGCCCCAGCATTTT
j_gene: TRBJ1-5
d_gene: -
v_gene: TRBV28
len: 13

CDR3aa: CASSKRARTEAFF
CDR3nt: TGTGCCAGCAGTAAGAGGGCAAGGACTGAAGCTTTCTTT
j_gene: TRBJ1-1
d_gene: -
v_gene: TRBV7-6
len: 13

CDR3aa: CAISETGGETGELFF
CDR3nt: TGTGCCATCAGTGAGACAGGGGGCGAAACCGGGGAGCTGTTTTTT
j_gene: TRBJ2-2
d_gene: TRBD1
v_gene: TRBV10-3
len: 15

CDR3aa: CASSPRLEGNYGYTF
CDR3nt: TGTGCCAGCAGCCCCCGGTTGGAGGGCAACTATGGCTACACCTTC
j_gene: TRBJ1-2
d_gene: -
v_gene: TRBV7-9
len: 15

CDR3aa: CASSLEGRDEKLFF
CDR3nt: TGTGCCAGCAGCTTGGAGGGGAGGGATGAAAAACTGTTTTTT
j_gene: TRBJ1-4
d_gene: -
v_gene: TRBV7-2
len: 14

CDR3aa: CASSLSYGYTF
CDR3nt: TGTGCCAGTAGTCTGAGCTATGGCTACACCTTC
j_gene: TRBJ1-2
d_gene: -
v_gene: TRBV19
len: 11

CDR3aa: CASSPTVKNEKLFF
CDR3nt: TGTGCCAGCAGCCCGACAGTTAAAAATGAAAAACTGTTTTTT
j_gene: TRBJ1-4
d_gene: -
v_gene: TRBV7-8
len: 14

CDR3aa: CASSPQGSGRNEQFF
CDR3nt: TGTGCCAGCAGTCCACAGGGTAGCGGGAGGAATGAGCAGTTCTTC
j_gene: TRBJ2-1
d_gene: TRBD2
v_gene: TRBV6-5
len: 15

CDR3aa: CASSRLAGGLAGGEQYF
CDR3nt: TGTGCCAGCAGCCGTTTAGCTGGGGGACTAGCGGGAGGCGAGCAGTACTTC
j_gene: TRBJ2-7
d_gene: TRBD2
v_gene: TRBV4-2
len: 17

CDR3aa: CASSVTDSYEQYF
CDR3nt: TGTGCCAGCAGTGTAACAGACTCCTACGAGCAGTACTTC
j_gene: TRBJ2-7
d_gene: -
v_gene: TRBV25-1
len: 13

CDR3aa: CASREGGAPKAFF
CDR3nt: TGTGCCAGCAGAGAAGGGGGGGCCCCGAAAGCTTTCTTT
j_gene: TRBJ1-1
d_gene: -
v_gene: TRBV11-3
len: 13

CDR3aa: CASIEGGSGNTIYF
CDR3nt: TGTGCCAGCATTGAGGGAGGCTCTGGAAACACCATATATTTT
j_gene: TRBJ1-3
d_gene: -
v_gene: TRBV28
len: 14

CDR3aa: CASSQGLANYGYTF
CDR3nt: TGCGCCAGCAGCCAAGGCCTAGCTAACTATGGCTACACCTTC
j_gene: TRBJ1-2
d_gene: -
v_gene: TRBV4-3
len: 14

CDR3aa: CASSKQGARSPLHF
CDR3nt: TGTGCCAGCAGCAAACAGGGGGCACGGTCACCCCTCCACTTT
j_gene: TRBJ1-6
d_gene: TRBD1
v_gene: TRBV11-2
len: 14

CDR3aa: CASSSPDEPGQPQHF
CDR3nt: TGTGCCAGCAGTTCACCAGACGAACCCGGGCAGCCCCAGCATTTT
j_gene: TRBJ1-5
d_gene: -
v_gene: TRBV28
len: 15

CDR3aa: CASSLDRVKIAGEQHF
CDR3nt: TGTGCCAGCAGCTTGGACAGGGTTAAGATCGCCGGCGAGCAGCACTTC
j_gene: TRBJ2-7
d_gene: TRBD1
v_gene: TRBV7-2
len: 16

CDR3aa: CASSATGTGNLNTGELFF
CDR3nt: TGTGCCAGCAGCGCGACCGGGACAGGGAATCTGAACACCGGGGAGCTGTTTTTT
j_gene: TRBJ2-2
d_gene: TRBD1
v_gene: TRBV5-4
len: 18

CDR3aa: CASHLAGDTKNIQYF
CDR3nt: TGTGCCAGCCATTTGGCGGGAGATACCAAAAACATTCAGTACTTC
j_gene: TRBJ2-4
d_gene: TRBD2
v_gene: TRBV5-4
len: 15

CDR3aa: CAISAWGVWGSYEQYF
CDR3nt: TGTGCCATCAGCGCTTGGGGGGTCTGGGGCTCCTACGAGCAGTACTTC
j_gene: TRBJ2-7
d_gene: -
v_gene: TRBV10-3
len: 16

CDR3aa: CASSIEGRSGDTQYF
CDR3nt: TGTGCCAGTAGTATAGAGGGAAGGTCGGGGGATACGCAGTATTTT
j_gene: TRBJ2-3
d_gene: -
v_gene: TRBV19
len: 15

CDR3aa: CASSSRGEDTQYF
CDR3nt: TGTGCCAGCAGCTCCAGGGGGGAGGATACGCAGTATTTT
j_gene: TRBJ2-3
d_gene: -
v_gene: TRBV9
len: 13